The source of this T cell receptor beta chain is a study of blood T cell repertoires in COVID-19. This clone was seen a handful of times. CDR3 size: 15 residues. Germline values: CDR1 SGHKS, CDR2 YYEKEE (reference sequence). V trimming: 0 bases; J trimming: 4 bases; junction bases outside the gene matches: 2. Some clones are missing from TCRdb's copy, which holds only in-frame ones; the method was immunoSEQ multiplex PCR. The sample has roughly 290,000 clones, around 89% seen once. The origin of this receptor is a man aged 25 to 45 with acute or convalescent COVID-19. The chain joins TRBV5-5 to TRBJ2-7; 12 nucleotides line up with TRBD2. The sequenced sample consisted of peripheral blood. CDR3 loop: CASSLAGTSGYEQYF. The CDR3 DNA reads as TGTGCCAGCAGCTTGGCCGGGACTAGCGGGTACGAGCAGTACTTC.